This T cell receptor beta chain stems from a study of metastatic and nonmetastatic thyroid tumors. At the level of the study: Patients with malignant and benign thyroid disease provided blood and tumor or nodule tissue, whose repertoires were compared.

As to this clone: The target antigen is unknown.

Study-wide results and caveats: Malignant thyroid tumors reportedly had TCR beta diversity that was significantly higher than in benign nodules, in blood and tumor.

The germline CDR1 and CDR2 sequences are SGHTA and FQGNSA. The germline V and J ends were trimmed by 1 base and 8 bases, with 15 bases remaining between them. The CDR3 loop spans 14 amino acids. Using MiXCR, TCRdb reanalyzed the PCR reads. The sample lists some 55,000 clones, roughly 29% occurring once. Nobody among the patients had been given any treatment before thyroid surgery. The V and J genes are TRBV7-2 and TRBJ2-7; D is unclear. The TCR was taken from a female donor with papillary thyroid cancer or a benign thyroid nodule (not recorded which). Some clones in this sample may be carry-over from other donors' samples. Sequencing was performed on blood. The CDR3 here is CASSLGPAPFKQYF. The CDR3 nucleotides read TGTGCCAGCAGCTTAGGCCCAGCCCCCTTCAAGCAGTACTTC. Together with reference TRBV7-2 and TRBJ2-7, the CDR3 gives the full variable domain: GAGVSQSPSNKVTEKGKDVELRCDPISGHTALYWYRQSLGQGLEFLIYFQGNSAPDKSGLPSDRFSAERTGGSVSTLTIQRTQQEDSAVYLCASSLGPAPFKQYFGPGTRLTVT.